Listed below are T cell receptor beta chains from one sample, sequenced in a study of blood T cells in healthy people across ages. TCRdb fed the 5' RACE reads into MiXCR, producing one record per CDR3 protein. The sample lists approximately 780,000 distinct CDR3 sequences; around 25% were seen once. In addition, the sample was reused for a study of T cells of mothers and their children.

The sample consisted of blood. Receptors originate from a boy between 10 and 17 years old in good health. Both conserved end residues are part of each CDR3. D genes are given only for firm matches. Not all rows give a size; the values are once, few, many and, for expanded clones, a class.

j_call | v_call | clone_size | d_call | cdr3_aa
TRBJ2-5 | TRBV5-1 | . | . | CASSKLQGGETQYF
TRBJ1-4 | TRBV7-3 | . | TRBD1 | CASSLNRGGKLFF
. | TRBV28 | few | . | CASSSLVVVYYEQYF
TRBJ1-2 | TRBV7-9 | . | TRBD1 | CASSSGTGEEDGYTF
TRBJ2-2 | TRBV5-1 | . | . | CASALVPAGELFF
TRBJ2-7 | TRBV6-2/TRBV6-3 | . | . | CASSYSIGREQYF
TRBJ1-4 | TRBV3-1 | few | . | CASSQRGPATNEKLFF
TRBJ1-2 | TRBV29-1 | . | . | CSSSGSYGYTF
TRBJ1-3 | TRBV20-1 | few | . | CSARDQEGRGNTIYF
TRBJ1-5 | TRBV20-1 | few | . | CSATRSGASNQPQHF
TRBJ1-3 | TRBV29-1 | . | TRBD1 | CSVEFRDRGNTIYF
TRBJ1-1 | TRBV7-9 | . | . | CASSPATEAFF
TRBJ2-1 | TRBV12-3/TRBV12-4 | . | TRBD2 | CASSGSGTGGRGYNEQFF
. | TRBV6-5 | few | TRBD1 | CASARDREGYEQYF
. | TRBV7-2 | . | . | CASSLASSLYNEQFF
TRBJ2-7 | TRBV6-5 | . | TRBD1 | CASVDRALREQYF
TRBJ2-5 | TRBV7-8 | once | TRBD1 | CASSAYTGVEETQYF
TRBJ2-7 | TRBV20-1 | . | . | CSASAGTQESYEQYF
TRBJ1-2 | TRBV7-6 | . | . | CASSIGTADGYTF
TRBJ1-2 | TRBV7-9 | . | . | CASSPKDAGGGYTF
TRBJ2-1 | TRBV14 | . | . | CASSYSAYNEQFF
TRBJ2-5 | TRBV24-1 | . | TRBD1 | CATSDLSGGGGETQYF